A selection of T cell receptor beta chains follows, all from one sample in a study of shared clonotypes between healthy human individuals. The data were produced by immunoSEQ multiplex PCR, yet TCRdb's version contains in-frame clones alone and is incomplete. The sample includes roughly 2.2 million clones, roughly 92% of them seen just once. The material sequenced was naive CD4+ T cells from PBMCs. The source is a man younger than 30 in good health. Some clones in this sample may be carry-over from other donors' samples. CDR3s include the opening cysteine and the closing phenylalanine or tryptophan. A D gene is named only where the DNA matches it firmly. Expanded clones get a size class; other rows say once, few or many, or leave the size out.

clone size	V gene	J gene	CDR3 length	D gene	CDR3 DNA	CDR3 protein
.	TRBV28	TRBJ2-5	16	TRBD1	TGTGCCAGCAGTTTAACTGGGACAGGGGTCGTTGAGACCCAGTACTTC	CASSLTGTGVVETQYF
.	TRBV7-9	TRBJ2-7	14	.	TGTGCCAGCAGCTTCAACGAGGTTTCCTACGAGCAGTACTTC	CASSFNEVSYEQYF
once	TRBV28	TRBJ1-5	14	.	TGTGCCAGCAGCCTAAGGGGGAGCGAACAGCCCCAGCATTTT	CASSLRGSEQPQHF
.	TRBV18	TRBJ1-3	16	TRBD1	TGTGCCAGCTCGACGACGGGGACAGGAGCTGGAAACACCATATATTTT	CASSTTGTGAGNTIYF
.	TRBV28	TRBJ1-5	14	.	TGTGCCAGCAGCCCGAGTGTGTCACAACAGCCCCAGCATTTT	CASSPSVSQQPQHF
.	TRBV18	TRBJ2-7	14	.	TGTGCCAGCTCCCCGAATGTGGACCTTTACGAGCAGTACTTC	CASSPNVDLYEQYF
.	TRBV5-4	TRBJ2-7	18	TRBD2	TGTGCCAGCAGCTTAACTAGCGTCATAGGTCGTATCTCCTACGAGCAGTACTTC	CASSLTSVIGRISYEQYF
.	TRBV5-1	TRBJ2-5	14	TRBD1	TGCGCCAGCAGCCGCGGGACAGGGAGAGAGACCCAGTACTTC	CASSRGTGRETQYF
.	TRBV11-2	TRBJ1-2	17	.	TGTGCCAGCAGCTTAGAACCGACGGGAGGGCCCAACTATGGCTACACCTTC	CASSLEPTGGPNYGYTF
.	TRBV5-4	TRBJ2-1	12	.	TGTGCCAGCAGCTTCTCCTACAATGAGCAGTTCTTC	CASSFSYNEQFF
.	TRBV14	TRBJ1-1	13	.	TGTGCCAGCAGCCAAGCGGCGGGGACTGAAGCTTTCTTT	CASSQAAGTEAFF
.	TRBV2	TRBJ2-1	14	TRBD1	TGTGCCAGCAGTCAGGGACAGGGGGACAATGAGCAGTTCTTC	CASSQGQGDNEQFF
.	TRBV28	TRBJ2-7	14	.	TGTGCCAGCAGTTTAGTGGGAGGAAGGGGTGAGCAGTACTTC	CASSLVGGRGEQYF
.	TRBV7-6	TRBJ2-5	14	.	TGTGCCAGCAGCTTAGCGGATTCCCCCGAGACCCAGTACTTC	CASSLADSPETQYF
.	TRBV9	TRBJ2-6	16	TRBD1	TGTGCCAGCAAGGGACAGGGGGCGCCCGGGGCCAACGTCCTGACTTTC	CASKGQGAPGANVLTF
.	TRBV9	TRBJ2-7	15	.	TGTGCCAGCAGCGTAGGGGGGGCCGCTCCCTACGAGCAGTACTTC	CASSVGGAAPYEQYF
.	TRBV5-4	TRBJ2-1	15	TRBD2	TGTGCCAGCAGCCGTGGACTAGAGCAGTACAATGAGCAGTTCTTC	CASSRGLEQYNEQFF
.	TRBV28	TRBJ1-1	13	TRBD1	TGTGCCAGCAGTTTCCCGGGACAGGGCGCAGCTTTCTTT	CASSFPGQGAAFF
.	TRBV6-1	TRBJ2-1	17	.	TGTGCCAGCAGTGAATTTGGTGGTTGGGGGACGTACAATGAGCAGTTCTTC	CASSEFGGWGTYNEQFF
once	TRBV30	TRBJ1-6	15	.	TGTGCCTGGGCCTCCTTGGGCGGGTATAATTCACCCCTCCACTTT	CAWASLGGYNSPLHF
.	TRBV2	TRBJ2-7	16	TRBD1	TGTGCCAGCAGTGAGGCAAGCGGGACAGGGTCCTACGAGCAGTACTTC	CASSEASGTGSYEQYF
.	TRBV29-1	TRBJ1-1	14	.	TGCAGCGTGGCGCCCAGTAGCCCGGGGACTGAAGCTTTCTTT	CSVAPSSPGTEAFF
.	TRBV5-4	TRBJ2-7	16	TRBD1	TGTGCCAGCAGCTCTCGACCGGGACAGGGGGCTCACGAGCAGTACTTC	CASSSRPGQGAHEQYF